This is a list of T cell receptor beta chains from one sample in a study of OX40 agonist ivuxolimab in advanced cancers. Data came from immunoSEQ multiplex PCR; TCRdb stores just in-frame clones and leaves some out. The repertoire holds 100,000 or so clones, with roughly 80% as singletons. The specimen was CD4+ or CD8+ T cells sorted from blood, collected in a trial of the OX40 agonist ivuxolimab. These receptor sequences come from an adult with an advanced solid tumor such as melanoma, head and neck, liver or kidney cancer. CDR3s leave out the opening cysteine and the closing phenylalanine or tryptophan.

v_gene	j_gene	CDR3aa
TRBV18	TRBJ2-1	ASSPGRAGGPPEQF
TRBV5-1	TRBJ1-4	ASSLGTDSTNEKLF
TRBV9	TRBJ2-2	ASSVAGGATGELF
TRBV29-1	TRBJ1-2	SHPDNYGYT
TRBV9	TRBJ1-2	ASSEVMGDIIYGYT
TRBV18	TRBJ1-1	ASSPPGGGLTEAF
TRBV19	TRBJ1-2	ANPTGLYGYT
TRBV10-2	TRBJ2-1	ASSVRDNEQF
TRBV19	TRBJ2-7	ASSARTGTGTDEQY
TRBV25-1	TRBJ1-1	ASIGQSNTEAF
TRBV19	TRBJ1-1	ASALTGVRKTEAF
TRBV27	TRBJ1-1	ASSWGTANTEAF
TRBV16	TRBJ1-3	ASSQSGIGGSGNTIY
TRBV27	TRBJ1-6	ASSFRQDSPLH
TRBV5-6	TRBJ1-5	ASSNRDRVQPQH
TRBV29-1	TRBJ1-1	SVASDTEAF
TRBV7-3	TRBJ2-3	ASSPYPGVDTQY
TRBV19	TRBJ2-3	ASSIVVGSSTDTQY
TRBV7-8	TRBJ1-2	ASSPSNYGYT
TRBV7-2	TRBJ1-3	ASRLQGPGNTIY
TRBV5-8	TRBJ2-7	ASPRVPGATGGQRRDEQY
TRBV18	TRBJ2-7	ASSPNRGSQSNEQY
TRBV29-1	TRBJ2-3	SAAGQYTDTQY
TRBV10-2	TRBJ1-1	ATRHLEAF
TRBV6-5	TRBJ1-2	ASSGTGGYT
TRBV5-1	TRBJ1-4	ASSLGTATNEKLF
TRBV4-2	TRBJ2-1	ASSQTSGRRYNEQF
TRBV10-1	TRBJ2-7	ASSELAGGEYEQY
TRBV27	TRBJ1-2	ASSLTGSGYGYT
TRBV5-3	TRBJ2-7	ARSPTGPQAAH
TRBV5-1	TRBJ2-7	ASNWGGGYEQY
TRBV4-2	TRBJ1-2	ASRGGLGGYT
TRBV7-2	TRBJ1-2	ASSLVAGEYYGYT
TRBV4-2	TRBJ2-1	ASSLGTRREYGLGQF
TRBV5-1	TRBJ1-2	ASSPARGNYGYT
TRBV6-6	TRBJ1-5	ASSYQAGNQPQH
TRBV19	TRBJ2-3	ASAMNAGSTDTQY
TRBV19	TRBJ1-2	ASTIAGGYGYT
TRBV5-1	TRBJ2-7	ASSPISEGFSYEQY
TRBV4-3	TRBJ1-1	ASSQEWQLNTEAF
TRBV19	TRBJ2-7	ASSLGQGLYEQY
TRBV11-3	TRBJ2-1	ASSLRSSGNEQF
TRBV5-8	TRBJ2-2	ASSLVGQGHTGELF
TRBV29-1	TRBJ2-2	SARTGSGELF
TRBV10-2	-	ASRAGTGYEQY
TRBV30	TRBJ1-1	AWSFGQGMVSATEAF
TRBV2	TRBJ2-6	ASGDRAGANVLT
TRBV11-1	TRBJ1-1	ASSLRGTEAF
TRBV7-9	TRBJ2-7	ASSTGEGVAGSYEQY
TRBV7-6	TRBJ2-7	ASSLRSTSWEQY
TRBV4-2	TRBJ1-3	ASSQGRNTIY
TRBV27	TRBJ1-1	ASSLGLDRNTEAF
TRBV14	TRBJ2-3	ASSQQVLVTDTQY
TRBV10-3	TRBJ2-1	AISESGRDEQF
TRBV6-5	TRBJ2-2	ASGSIGELF
TRBV28	TRBJ2-3	ASSPSGSTDTQY
TRBV6-5	TRBJ2-7	ASSSRLAGISYEQY
TRBV5-1	TRBJ2-7	ASSGVTSNEQY
TRBV27	TRBJ2-1	ASSSGQGLAGNEQF